Listed below are T cell receptor beta chains from one sample, sequenced in a study of cytomegalovirus exposure and HLA in healthy donors. The method was immunoSEQ multiplex PCR; TCRdb's version includes in-frame clones alone and lacks a portion of them. The sample lists around 56,000 clones, 85% to 90% seen once, with more than 14% in the top ten. Sequencing was carried out using PBMCs. The receptors come from a woman aged 18 to 35 in good health and CMV-seronegative. The CDR3 runs from the conserved cysteine through the conserved F or W. Each record gives: V gene, clone size, D gene, J gene, CDR3 DNA, CDR3 protein. D genes are given only for firm matches. Clone size is not always given. Where it is, it says once, few, many or a class for expanded clones.

V gene: TRBV4-2
clone size: few
D gene: TRBD1
J gene: TRBJ1-1
CDR3 DNA: TGTGCCAGCAGCCAAAATCCCAGGGGGTTGACTGAAGCTTTCTTT
CDR3 protein: CASSQNPRGLTEAFF

V gene: TRBV27
clone size: many
D gene: NA
J gene: TRBJ1-2
CDR3 DNA: TGTGCCAGCGCACCGGGAACAGGGCGGTATGGCTACACCTTC
CDR3 protein: CASAPGTGRYGYTF

V gene: TRBV7-2
clone size: NA
D gene: NA
J gene: TRBJ1-1
CDR3 DNA: TGTGCCAGCAGCTTAGGGGGGCAGGGTGGTACTGAAGCTTTCTTT
CDR3 protein: CASSLGGQGGTEAFF

V gene: TRBV6-6
clone size: NA
D gene: NA
J gene: TRBJ2-2
CDR3 DNA: TGTGCCAGCAGAGGTGGGCTTACGAACACCGGGGAGCTGTTTTTT
CDR3 protein: CASRGGLTNTGELFF

V gene: TRBV18
clone size: NA
D gene: TRBD1
J gene: TRBJ1-2
CDR3 DNA: TGTGCCAGCTCACCCCGACAGGGTGACTATGGCTACACCTTC
CDR3 protein: CASSPRQGDYGYTF

V gene: TRBV5-1
clone size: NA
D gene: TRBD1
J gene: TRBJ2-2
CDR3 DNA: TGCGCCAGCAGCTGGGACAGGGTCAACACCGGGGAGCTGTTTTTT
CDR3 protein: CASSWDRVNTGELFF

V gene: TRBV5-1
clone size: NA
D gene: NA
J gene: TRBJ2-1
CDR3 DNA: TGCGCCAGCAGAACAGATACTACAGGTGAGCAGTTCTTC
CDR3 protein: CASRTDTTGEQFF

V gene: TRBV20-1
clone size: NA
D gene: TRBD1
J gene: TRBJ2-3
CDR3 DNA: TGCAGTGCTAACAGGGGGTATACGCAGTATTTT
CDR3 protein: CSANRGYTQYF

V gene: TRBV9
clone size: few
D gene: TRBD1
J gene: TRBJ2-7
CDR3 DNA: TGTGCCAGCAGCGTATCGGAGGCAGGGGGCTACGAGCAGTACTTC
CDR3 protein: CASSVSEAGGYEQYF

V gene: TRBV5-1
clone size: once
D gene: NA
J gene: TRBJ2-5
CDR3 DNA: TGCGCCAGCAGCTTGAATCCCTCAGAGACCCAGTACTTC
CDR3 protein: CASSLNPSETQYF

V gene: TRBV7-2
clone size: NA
D gene: TRBD1
J gene: TRBJ2-1
CDR3 DNA: TGTGCCAGCAGCTTATTCGTGGGACAGCCTCACAATGAGCAGTTCTTC
CDR3 protein: CASSLFVGQPHNEQFF

V gene: TRBV14
clone size: NA
D gene: TRBD2
J gene: TRBJ2-3
CDR3 DNA: TGTGCCAGCAGGGCTAGCGGAGGTGTGGATACGCAGTATTTT
CDR3 protein: CASRASGGVDTQYF

V gene: TRBV6-5
clone size: NA
D gene: TRBD2
J gene: TRBJ2-5
CDR3 DNA: TGTGCCAGCTCCCCCTCAGCGGGGGCCCAAGAGACCCAGTACTTC
CDR3 protein: CASSPSAGAQETQYF

V gene: TRBV27
clone size: NA
D gene: NA
J gene: TRBJ2-7
CDR3 DNA: TGTGCCAGCAGTTCTTACTACGAGCAGTACTTC
CDR3 protein: CASSSYYEQYF

V gene: TRBV29-1
clone size: NA
D gene: NA
J gene: TRBJ1-2
CDR3 DNA: TGCAGCGTTGAAGATCTTGGAGGGGGCTACACCTTC
CDR3 protein: CSVEDLGGGYTF